One and the same sample provided the 26 T cell receptor beta chains below, sequenced in a study of cytomegalovirus exposure and HLA in healthy donors. Primers for the PCR totalled 60 Vbeta and 13 Jbeta. Repertoires were generated with immunoSEQ multiplex PCR, while TCRdb's copy carries only in-frame clones and drops some. The sample shows under 150,000 clones, 77% of them seen only once. Sequenced: PBMCs. The receptors were sampled from a woman in her forties or fifties in good health and CMV-seronegative.

This clone appeared a few times. The gene calls are TRBV21-1 and TRBJ1-5; TRBD1 was called by the table and not checked on the DNA. TRBV21-1 is noted as a pseudogene. This CDR3 comprises 16 residues. In DNA, the CDR3 is TGTGCCAGCAGCAAAGCGGCAGGGGCACGCAATCAGCCCCAGCATTTT. It yields the protein CASSKAAGARNQPQHF.

The chain has TRBV30 and TRBJ2-7; 10 bases align to TRBD1. The CDR3 spans 16 residues. Germline V gene lookup returns CDR1 GTSNPN and CDR2 SVGIG (reference sequence). V dropped 2 bases and J dropped 2; count of bases not matched to a gene: 9. The CDR3 nucleotides are TGTGCCTGGAGTACCTTGACCGGGACAGGGGCCTACGAGCAGTACTTC. Its protein product is CAWSTLTGTGAYEQYF.

This clone was seen only a few times. The CDR3 here is CASSSAWDREKETQYF. For the CDR3, the DNA is TGTGCCAGCAGCTCGGCCTGGGACAGGGAGAAAGAGACCCAGTACTTC. The chain is built from TRBV5-4 and TRBJ2-5; TRBD1 matches 9 bases. The CDR3 runs 16 residues. Germline V gene lookup returns CDR1 SGHNT and CDR2 YYREEE (reference sequence). Trimming removed 3 bases from V and 3 bases from J; junction bases left unmatched: 9.

This sequence joins TRBV13 and TRBJ1-4; D might be TRBD1 (6 bases). This CDR3 spans 15 amino acids. CDR1 and CDR2 from the germline V gene are PRHDT and FYEKMQ (reference sequence). The ends were cut back, 0 bases at V and 2 bases at J, with 7 bases in the middle. Here the CDR3 reads CASSLGGATNEKLFF. Here the CDR3 DNA reads TGTGCCAGCAGCTTAGGGGGGGCGACTAATGAAAAACTGTTTTTT.

This chain joins TRBV5-4 and TRBJ2-5; 7 nucleotides line up with TRBD1. TRBJ2-7 explains the end of the DNA better; the J call may be wrong. Germline CDR1 and CDR2: SGHNT and YYREEE (reference sequence). The CDR3 loop spans 14 amino acids. In DNA form, the CDR3 reads TGTGCCAGCAGGTATGACAGGGCCCCCTACGAGCAGTACTTC. It translates to CASRYDRAPYEQYF.

This chain links TRBV5-1 with TRBJ2-7, with D maybe TRBD2 (6 bases). The V end was cut by 2 bases, the J end by 3 bases, with 9 bases between. CDR1 and CDR2 from the germline V gene are SGHRS and YFSETQ. CDR3 length: 13 amino acids. DNA of the CDR3: TGCGCCAGCAGCTTCCTCGGGGGCTACGAGCAGTACTTC. It yields the protein CASSFLGGYEQYF.

The J gene is TRBJ2-3, the V gene TRBV28; D is perhaps TRBD2 (6 bases). The germline V gene has CDR1 MDHEN and CDR2 SYDVKM. CDR3 length equals 16 residues. V dropped 6 bases and J dropped 2 bases, with 18 bases sitting between them. The CDR3 DNA is TGTGCCAGCAGCGTTCGGGGGACCGGGTACACAGATACGCAGTATTTT. Its protein product is CASSVRGTGYTDTQYF. Supplemented by reference TRBV28 and TRBJ2-3, the full variable domain reads DVKVTQSSRYLVKRTGEKVFLECVQDMDHENMFWYRQDPGLGLRLIYFSYDVKMKEKGDIPEGYSVSREKKERFSLILESASTNQTSMYLCASSVRGTGYTDTQYFGPGTRLTVL.

This clone was observed a single time. V and J are TRBV5-1 and TRBJ2-7; D might be TRBD1 (6 bases). Germline assignment: CDR1 SGHRS and CDR2 YFSETQ. With 0 bases removed from V and 3 bases from J, the gap between germline ends came to 13 bases. The CDR3 is 15 residues long. DNA of the CDR3: TGCGCCAGCAGCTTGGTGGCAGGGGAAGGCTACGAGCAGTACTTC. It encodes CASSLVAGEGYEQYF.

In DNA form, the CDR3 reads TGCGCCAGCAGCAAAGTTGGGACAGGGGAATTGGGAAAACTGTTTTTT. Protein sequence: CASSKVGTGELGKLFF. The gene calls are TRBV21-1 and TRBJ1-4; the table's D gene call, TRBD1, was not cross checked with the DNA. TRBV21-1 is given as a pseudogene. The CDR3 is 16 amino acids.

This rearrangement joins TRBV27 to TRBJ2-3; D gene uncertain. V was shortened by 8 bases and J by 0 bases, with 12 bases between the two germline ends. The CDR3 runs 14 residues. CDR1 is MNHEY, CDR2 SMNVEV, per germline (reference sequence). The CDR3 spells CASRPGPSTDTQYF. The CDR3, as DNA: TGTGCCAGCCGACCGGGTCCCAGCACAGATACGCAGTATTTT.

The chain recombines TRBV7-6 with TRBJ1-5; D uncertain. The CDR3 runs to 14 residues. CDR1 is SGHVS, CDR2 FNYEAQ, per germline. V was shortened by 5 bases and J by 7 bases, with 15 bases between the two germline ends. The chain's CDR3 is CASSPKSSGQPQHF. In nucleotides, the CDR3 is TGTGCCAGCAGCCCGAAGTCCTCGGGGCAGCCCCAGCATTTT.

V is TRBV4-1 and J is TRBJ2-3; D perhaps matches TRBD1 (5 bases). The V gene lost 0 bases and the J gene lost 3 bases, with 22 bases spanning the gap. The CDR3 runs 19 residues. CDR1 and CDR2 (germline): MGHRA, YSYEKL. The CDR3 reads CASSQEASWPGQGTDTQYF. For the CDR3, the DNA is TGCGCCAGCAGCCAAGAAGCATCCTGGCCCGGGCAGGGTACAGATACGCAGTATTTT.

Turning to this clone: This sample includes further DNA sequences coding for the same CDR3. This sequence joins TRBV29-1 and TRBJ2-2; a possible D gene is TRBD2 (5 bases). From germline, CDR1 is SQVTM and CDR2 ANQGSEA. The CDR3 contains 15 residues. Trimming took off 3 bases at V and 1 base at J, with 12 bases between the two ends. CDR3 sequence: CSVEPRDKNTGELFF. The CDR3 nucleotides read TGCAGCGTTGAGCCGAGGGATAAGAACACCGGGGAGCTGTTTTTT.

The chain combines TRBV27 with TRBJ1-2, with 8 nucleotides matching TRBD1. J lost 6 bases, V lost 7 bases, and 10 bases had no gene match. Germline V gene data show CDR1 as MNHEY and CDR2 as SMNVEV (reference sequence). This CDR3 is 14 amino acids long. The CDR3 nucleotides read TGTGCCAGCAAGAGGGGACAGGCCTCCGATGGCTACACCTTC. It yields the protein CASKRGQASDGYTF.

The table lists this clone with a few counts. The V call is TRBV5-6, the J call TRBJ2-5; 7 bases map to TRBD1. V trimming: 5 bases; J trimming: 3 bases; junction bases outside the gene matches: 7. The CDR3 extends over 14 amino acids. Germline-derived CDR1 and CDR2 are SGHDT and YYEEEE. The CDR3 loop reads CASRARDREETQYF. CDR3 in DNA: TGTGCCAGCAGGGCACGGGACAGAGAAGAGACCCAGTACTTC.

This chain connects TRBV5-1 to TRBJ1-2, with TRBD1 as a possible D gene (6 bases). Germline assignment: CDR1 SGHRS and CDR2 YFSETQ. With 4 bases removed from V and 2 bases from J, the gap between germline ends came to 15 bases. The CDR3 is 15 amino acids. The CDR3 nucleotides are TGCGCCAGCAGCCCAGGACAGAGCGAAAACTATGGCTACACCTTC. As protein: CASSPGQSENYGYTF.

V and J are TRBV5-1 and TRBJ2-5, with a possible D match to TRBD2 (5 bases). V was shortened by 5 bases and J by 3 bases, with 14 bases between the two germline ends. Germline assignment: CDR1 SGHRS and CDR2 YFSETQ. CDR3 length: 14 residues. This CDR3 is CASSEGHRKETQYF. Here the CDR3 DNA reads TGCGCCAGCAGTGAGGGCCATCGAAAAGAGACCCAGTACTTC.

The rearrangement uses TRBV29-1 and TRBJ2-5; TRBD2 might be the D (6 bases). Germline values: CDR1 SQVTM, CDR2 ANQGSEA. The CDR3 has 13 residues. V lost 3 bases to trimming and J lost 1 base, with 9 bases between them. CDR3 residues: CSVDIGGQETQYF. DNA of the CDR3: TGCAGCGTTGATATCGGGGGCCAAGAGACCCAGTACTTC.

The CDR3 nucleotides read TGTGCCAGCAGCGTAGCCAGCGGGGGTAGGGATGAGCAGTTCTTC. It is translated as CASSVASGGRDEQFF. This chain connects TRBV9 to TRBJ2-1; the match to TRBD2 covers 8 bases. CDR3 size: 15 residues. The junction had 7 bases not matched to a gene; V was cut back by 0 bases and J by 8 bases. Germline CDR1 is SGDLS and CDR2 is YYNGEE.

The chain carries TRBV30 and TRBJ1-3; D remains ambiguous. The CDR3 runs 11 residues. The germline CDR1 and CDR2 sequences are GTSNPN and SVGIG (reference sequence). V lost 4 bases to trimming and J lost 1 base, with 2 bases between them. CDR3 region: CAWTSGNTIYF. CDR3 sequence (DNA): TGTGCCTGGACGTCTGGAAACACCATATATTTT.

This clone was observed a few times. The chain recombines TRBV2 with TRBJ1-6; maybe TRBD1 (6 bases). The CDR3 sequence is 13 residues long. Per germline, CDR1 SNHLY and CDR2 FYNNEI. Trimming pared 4 bases from V and 11 bases from J, leaving 12 bases between. In DNA form, the CDR3 reads TGTGCCAGCAGTGGGTACAGGGATACACCCCTCCACTTT. Residues: CASSGYRDTPLHF.

The rearrangement joins TRBV7-9 to TRBJ1-2, with 8 bases matching TRBD1. The J segment lost 7 bases and the V segment lost 4 bases, leaving 11 bases of the junction unmatched. Germline-derived CDR1 and CDR2 are SEHNR and FQNEAQ (reference sequence). The CDR3 runs 15 residues. The CDR3 sequence: CASSWGKQGAAGYTF. CDR3 nucleotide sequence: TGTGCCAGCAGCTGGGGGAAGCAGGGGGCAGCTGGCTACACCTTC.

CDR3 coding DNA: TGTGCCATCAGTCCCCGGGGAGGGAACTATGGCTACACCTTC. Translated, it gives CAISPRGGNYGYTF. The V and J genes are TRBV10-3 and TRBJ1-2; D gene uncertain. The CDR3 consists of 14 residues. Trimming took off 5 bases at V and 2 bases at J, with 12 bases between the two ends. Germline values: CDR1 ENHRY, CDR2 SYGVKD.

The chain is built from TRBV5-6 and TRBJ2-3; TRBD2 aligns across 10 bases. This CDR3 is built from 16 residues. V trimming: 1 base; J trimming: 6 bases; junction bases outside the gene matches: 8. Germline V gene data show CDR1 as SGHDT and CDR2 as YYEEEE. For the CDR3, the DNA is TGTGCCAGCAGCTTGATTCTAGCGGGGGTTAGGGATACGCAGTATTTT. Its translation: CASSLILAGVRDTQYF.

This CDR3 is CASLLAGAIEQYF. The CDR3, as DNA: TGTGCCAGCCTTTTAGCGGGGGCAATCGAGCAGTACTTC. The rearrangement joins TRBV6-1 to TRBJ2-5, with 9 bases identical to TRBD2. Judging by the DNA end, TRBJ2-7 fits better; the J call may be wrong. This CDR3 has 13 residues. Germline V gives CDR1 MNHNS, CDR2 SASEGT.

The V gene is TRBV5-1, the J gene TRBJ2-1, with 8 bases fitting TRBD2. Germline V lookup: CDR1 SGHRS, CDR2 YFSETQ. The CDR3 loop spans 16 amino acids. With V trimmed by 2 bases and J by 7 bases, 11 bases remained unmatched. Written as DNA, the CDR3 is TGCGCCAGCAGCTTTGGCCGAAGCGGGGGTAGGAATGAGCAGTTCTTC. It specifies CASSFGRSGGRNEQFF.